Following are 11 T cell receptor beta chains from one sample sequenced in a study of graft-versus-host responses after intestinal transplantation. Data came from immunoSEQ multiplex PCR; TCRdb stores just in-frame clones and leaves some out. This sample has 80,000 to 100,000 clones, with roughly 91% found just once. These TCRs are of unknown antigen specificity. The specimen was unstimulated CD4+ T cells sorted from spleen or lymph node cells, collected before transplant. The source is a human donor who was the organ donor for an intestinal transplant.

The V gene is TRBV4-2, the J gene TRBJ2-5; 10 bases agree with TRBD2. The DNA end favors TRBJ2-7, so the J call may be wrong. CDR3 size: 15 residues. CDR1 LGHNA and CDR2 YNFKEQ come from the germline V gene. The CDR3 DNA is TGTGCCAGCAGCACCGGGACTAGCGCCACCTACGAGCAGTACTTC. Translating it yields CASSTGTSATYEQYF.

The chain combines TRBV27 with TRBJ2-7; TRBD1 aligns across 7 bases. Unmatched junction bases numbered 7, after V lost 4 bases and J lost 1 base. The CDR3 sequence is 15 residues long. Looked up from germline, CDR1 is MNHEY and CDR2 is SMNVEV (reference sequence). CDR3 loop: CASSYSGQISYEQYF. The CDR3 DNA reads as TGTGCCAGCAGTTATTCGGGACAGATATCCTACGAGCAGTACTTC.

CDR3 protein: CASGFDRYQPQHF. The CDR3 DNA reads as TGTGCTAGTGGTTTCGACAGGTATCAGCCCCAGCATTTT. The rearrangement uses TRBV12-5 and TRBJ1-5; possibly TRBD1 for D (6 bases). Germline CDR1 reads LGHNT; CDR2 reads FRNRAP. V gave up 3 bases and J gave up 5 bases, with 8 bases separating them. This CDR3 has 13 amino acids.

The V and J genes are TRBV11-2 and TRBJ1-3, with D perhaps matching TRBD1 (5 bases). CDR1 is SGHAT, CDR2 FQNNGV, per germline. CDR3 length: 14 residues. V lost 5 bases, J lost 7 bases, and 15 bases lay in between. CDR3 in amino acids: CASSPGGSRNTIYF. The CDR3 DNA reads TGTGCCAGCAGCCCCGGGGGGTCAAGGAACACCATATATTTT.

The chain combines TRBV18 with TRBJ2-7; D not resolved. Per the germline V gene, CDR1 is KGHSH and CDR2 is LQKENI. This CDR3 comprises 15 residues. The ends were cut back, 0 bases at V and 5 bases at J, with 14 bases in the middle. CDR3 loop: CASSPPGRPSDEQYF. The CDR3 DNA reads TGTGCCAGCTCACCACCTGGTCGCCCTTCGGACGAGCAGTACTTC.

This chain uses TRBV6-4 with TRBJ2-7; TRBD2 is a possible D gene (5 bases). V dropped 3 bases and J dropped 2 bases, with 17 bases sitting between them. This CDR3 has 16 residues. Looked up from germline, CDR1 is MRHNA and CDR2 is SNTAGT. CDR3 bases: TGTGCCAGCAGTGATTCTCGACCCAGACTACCCTACGAGCAGTACTTC. Its translation: CASSDSRPRLPYEQYF.

V and J are TRBV7-8 and TRBJ2-1; D is unclear. V was pared by 3 bases and J by 2 bases, with 8 bases between. Germline assignment: CDR1 SGHVS and CDR2 FQNEAQ. The CDR3 is made up of 14 amino acids. The CDR3 region has the DNA TGTGCCAGCAGCTTGGAGCACACCTACAATGAGCAGTTCTTC. This codes for CASSLEHTYNEQFF.

V and J are TRBV7-9 and TRBJ1-2; a possible D gene is TRBD1 (6 bases). This CDR3 has 15 residues. Between the trimmed V and J ends, which lost 5 bases and 3 bases, there was a span of 16 bases. The germline V gene has CDR1 SEHNR and CDR2 FQNEAQ (reference sequence). CDR3 residues: CASSRPGGRDYGYTF. The CDR3, as DNA: TGTGCCAGCAGCCGTCCGGGGGGGCGAGACTATGGCTACACCTTC.

This chain connects TRBV5-1 to TRBJ2-5; 7 bases map to TRBD2. This CDR3 contains 13 residues. Trimming at V came to 3 bases and at J to 4 bases, leaving 3 bases not matched to a gene. Germline loops: CDR1 SGHRS, CDR2 YFSETQ. The CDR3 DNA sequence: TGCGCCAGCAGCTCGGGGACTATAGAGACCCAGTACTTC. Its translation: CASSSGTIETQYF.

This clone was seen a single time. This rearrangement joins TRBV2 to TRBJ1-1; TRBD1 agrees at 9 bases. This CDR3 region has 14 residues. V trimming: 6 bases; J trimming: 6 bases; junction bases outside the gene matches: 8. The germline V gene encodes CDR1 SNHLY and CDR2 FYNNEI. The CDR3 region is CASRAGQGGPEAFF. CDR3 DNA: TGTGCCAGCAGGGCGGGACAGGGTGGCCCTGAAGCTTTCTTT. Supplemented by reference TRBV2 and TRBJ1-1, the full variable domain reads EPEVTQTPSHQVTQMGQEVILRCVPISNHLYFYWYRQILGQKVEFLVSFYNNEISEKSEIFDDQFSVERPDGSNFTLKIRSTKLEDSAMYFCASRAGQGGPEAFFGQGTRLTVV.

The chain employs TRBV7-9 and TRBJ1-6; no reliable D call. The ends were cut back, 1 base at V and 10 bases at J, with 11 bases in the middle. The germline gives CDR1 SEHNR, CDR2 FQNEAQ (reference sequence). The CDR3 sequence is 14 residues long. CDR3 sequence: CASSLGPWESPLHF. CDR3 DNA: TGTGCCAGCAGCTTAGGACCCTGGGAGTCACCCCTCCACTTT.